A selection of T cell receptor beta chains follows, all from one sample in a study of T-cell reconstitution after alpha-beta-depleted transplantation in children. TCRdb reprocessed the PCR reads with MiXCR, giving one entry per CDR3 protein. The table records roughly 340,000 distinct CDR3 sequences, 15% to 20% of them present only once. Sequencing used PBMCs, mostly from graft donor cells, obtained 360 days after TCRalphabeta/CD19-depleted stem cell transplant. The receptors come from a male patient between 2 and 15 years old who had a stem cell transplant for acute lymphoblastic leukemia, so the T cells may come from the graft donor. The CDR3 runs from the conserved cysteine through the conserved F or W. The D gene is left open where the match is weak. Not all rows give a size; the values are once, few, many and, for expanded clones, a class.

cdr3_nt cdr3_aa v_call d_call j_call clone_size
TGTGCCAGCAGTGGAATACCGGGACTAGCGGGAGAAGAGACCCAGTACTTC CASSGIPGLAGEETQYF TRBV28 TRBD2 TRBJ2-5 -
TGTGCCAGCAGCCTTACCGGGACTAGCGGGTCCTACGAGCAGTACTTC CASSLTGTSGSYEQYF TRBV9 TRBD2 TRBJ2-7 many
TGTGCCAGCAGTTCCCTAAGTCCAGGGCGCTCCTACAATGAGCAGTTCTTC CASSSLSPGRSYNEQFF TRBV27 - TRBJ2-1 few
TGCGCCAGCAGCTTCGGTTTTAGCTCCTACAATGAGCAGTTCTTC CASSFGFSSYNEQFF TRBV5-1 - TRBJ2-1 many
TGCGCCAGCAGCCAATATTCCGGACAGTACAATGAGCAGTTCTTC CASSQYSGQYNEQFF TRBV4-1 - TRBJ2-1 -
TGCGCCAGCAGCCAAGAAAGCCCCCGACACATCACCTTGGGAGATACGCAGTATTTT CASSQESPRHITLGDTQYF TRBV4-3 - TRBJ2-3 -
TGTGCCAGCAGTCCGCAGGGGGCAGGCACTGAAGCTTTCTTT CASSPQGAGTEAFF TRBV28 TRBD1 TRBJ1-1 many
TGTGCCAGCAGCCGGACTAGCGGAGGCGATCGCACAGATACGCAGTATTTT CASSRTSGGDRTDTQYF TRBV5-5 TRBD2 TRBJ2-3 few
TGTGCCAGCAGTTTCCTGGGAAGGGGCGTTTATAGCAATCAGCCCCAGCATTTT CASSFLGRGVYSNQPQHF TRBV28 - TRBJ1-5 -
TGTGCCAGCAGTGAATCGGATCAGGGAGCCCATTCACCCCTCCACTTT CASSESDQGAHSPLHF TRBV25-1 - TRBJ1-6 -
TGTGCCACCAGCAGAGAACCCTGGACTAGCGGGAGAGGGATCACCGGGGAGCTGTTTTTT CATSREPWTSGRGITGELFF TRBV15 TRBD2 TRBJ2-2 few
TGTGCCAGCACTTTCGTGGGAGCGGGGCGCACCGGGGAGCTGTTTTTT CASTFVGAGRTGELFF TRBV11-2 TRBD2 TRBJ2-2 few
TGTGCCAGCAGCCAAGACGGGGAAATGAACACTGAAGCTTTCTTT CASSQDGEMNTEAFF TRBV14 - TRBJ1-1 -
TGTGCCACCAGTACGGGTTACGAGCAGTACTTC CATSTGYEQYF TRBV24-1 - TRBJ2-7 many